This TCR beta chain was identified in a study of post-analysis software for immune sequencing data (dated by TCRdb to the mid-2010s). The study in broad terms: Recorded disease courses included relapsing-remitting, secondary progressive and progressive-relapsing multiple sclerosis, with some patients lacking subtype annotation. Patient repertoires were compared against over ten previously published healthy control repertoires from donors aged roughly 6 to 26 years. A subset of samples was prepared in parallel using single-end sample barcoding, then pooled and co-amplified after Illumina adapter ligation. Broad study findings and their caveats: The control group was slightly older than the multiple sclerosis patient group. Compared with controls, multiple sclerosis patients had significantly lower normalized Chao1 diversity, a finding suggesting substantial peripheral T-cell clonal expansion. About 5 TRBV segments, including TRBV5-6, TRBV5-1 and TRBV20-1, were significantly more frequent in patients than controls. Direct clustering with F measure showed strong co-clustering of samples prepared in the same batch, prompting a batch-effect correction.

Taken from cysteine to phenylalanine, the CDR3 has 16 residues. The entry retains the CDR3 DNA only, 48 bases that are in frame from base 1. V sheds 6 bases and J sheds 5 bases, leaving 23 bases between their ends. Looking up the germline V gene yields CDR1 SGHDT and CDR2 YYEEEE. Turning to this clonotype: The specificity of this receptor is unknown. Base qualities are not provided; no much larger clone lies one nucleotide away.

To demonstrate the VDJtools post-analysis software, TCR beta repertoires were profiled from the peripheral blood of some 12 young patients with multiple sclerosis. The multiple sclerosis patients were children and adolescents ranging in age from roughly 6 to 15 years. Libraries were constructed by PCR. The sequencing machine was an Illumina HiSeq 2500. To reduce PCR and sequencing biases, unique molecular identifiers were incorporated into the TCR beta cDNA libraries. Per 1 to 10 million input T cells, around 500,000 cDNA molecules were obtained, such that each molecule approximated one T cell. The patient libraries were prepared and sequenced with the same protocol used for the earlier healthy control dataset. Samples belonging to the same batch were prepared together, multiplexed and sequenced on a shared HiSeq lane. The paper's processing steps were these. MIGEC handled the raw barcoded reads, throwing out single-read molecular identifier groups before consensus assembly and CDR3 extraction. VDJtools was used for post-analysis of the clonotype tables, and diversity was normalized by down-sampling every dataset to the size of the smallest sample. To correct batch-related cross-sample contamination, repertoire overlap clustering matched CDR3 amino acid sequences but not nucleotide sequences. The public reads were quality trimmed at Q25 with fastp and then assembled into clones with MiXCR by TCRdb, keeping productive beta chains. Duplicate CDR3 protein sequences are folded into a single record with the most common DNA and genes. The V and J calls, along with clone size, are taken from TCRdb and not from the paper's own processing. In all, the sample holds fewer than 700,000 distinct CDR3 sequences, and 44% of those were seen once. The top ten clones comprise approximately 1.7% of the sample.

This chain is built from TRBV5-6 and TRBJ1-1; a weak D assignment points to TRBD1 (6 bases agree). The sample comprised blood. This TCR was sampled from a girl aged 5 to 17 with multiple sclerosis. This receptor has the CDR3 CASIRGPLNAGTEAFF. The DNA reads as follows: TGTGCCAGCATCCGGGGGCCCTTGAATGCGGGGACTGAAGCTTTCTTT.